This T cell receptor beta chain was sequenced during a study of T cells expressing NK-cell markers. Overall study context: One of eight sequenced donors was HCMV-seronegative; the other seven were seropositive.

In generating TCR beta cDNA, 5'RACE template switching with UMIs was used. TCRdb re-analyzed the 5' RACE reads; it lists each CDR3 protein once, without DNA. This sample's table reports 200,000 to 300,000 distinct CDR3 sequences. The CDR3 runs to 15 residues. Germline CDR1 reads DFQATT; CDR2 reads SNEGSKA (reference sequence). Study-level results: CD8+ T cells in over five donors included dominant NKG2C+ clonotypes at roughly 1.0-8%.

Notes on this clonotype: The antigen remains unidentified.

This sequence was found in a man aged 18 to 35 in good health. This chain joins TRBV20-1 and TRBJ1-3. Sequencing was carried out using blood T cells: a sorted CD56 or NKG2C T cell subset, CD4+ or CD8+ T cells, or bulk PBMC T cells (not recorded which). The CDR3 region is CSARAAGSSGNTIYF.